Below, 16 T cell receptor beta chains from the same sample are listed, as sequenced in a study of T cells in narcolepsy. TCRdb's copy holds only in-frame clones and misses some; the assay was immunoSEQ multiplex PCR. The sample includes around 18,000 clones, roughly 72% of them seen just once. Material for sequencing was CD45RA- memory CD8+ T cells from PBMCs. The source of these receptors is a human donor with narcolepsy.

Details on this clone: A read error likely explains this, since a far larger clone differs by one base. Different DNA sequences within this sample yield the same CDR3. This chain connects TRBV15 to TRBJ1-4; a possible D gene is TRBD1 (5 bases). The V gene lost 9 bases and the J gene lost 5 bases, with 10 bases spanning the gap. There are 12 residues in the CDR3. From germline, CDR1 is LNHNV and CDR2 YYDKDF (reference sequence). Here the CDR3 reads CATRTSNEKLFF. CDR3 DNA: TGTGCCACGAGGACATCGAATGAAAAACTGTTTTTT.

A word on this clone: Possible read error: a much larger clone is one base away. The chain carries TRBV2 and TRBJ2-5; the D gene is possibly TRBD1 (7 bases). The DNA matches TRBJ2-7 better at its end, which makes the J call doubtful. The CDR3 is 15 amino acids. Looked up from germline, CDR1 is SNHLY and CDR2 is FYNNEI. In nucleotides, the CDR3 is TGTGCCAGCAGTGAAGAAGGGAGGAGGGGGCGCGAGCAGTACTTC. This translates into CASSEEGRRGREQYF.

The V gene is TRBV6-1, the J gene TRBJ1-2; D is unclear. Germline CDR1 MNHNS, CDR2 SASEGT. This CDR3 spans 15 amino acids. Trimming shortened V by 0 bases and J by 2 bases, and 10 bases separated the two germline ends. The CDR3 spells CASSEALEQNYGYTF. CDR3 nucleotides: TGTGCCAGCAGTGAAGCGTTAGAACAGAACTATGGCTACACCTTC.

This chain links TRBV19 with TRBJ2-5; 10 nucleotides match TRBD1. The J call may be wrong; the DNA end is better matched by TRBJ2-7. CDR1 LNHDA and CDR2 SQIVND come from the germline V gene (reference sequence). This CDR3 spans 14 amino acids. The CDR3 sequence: CASSIGTGDDEQYF. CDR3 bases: TGTGCCAGTAGTATTGGGACAGGGGACGACGAGCAGTACTTC.

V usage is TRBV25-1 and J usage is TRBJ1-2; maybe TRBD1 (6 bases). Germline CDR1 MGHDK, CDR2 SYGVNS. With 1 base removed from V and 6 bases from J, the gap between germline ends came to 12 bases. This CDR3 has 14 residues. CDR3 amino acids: CASSESSGADGYTF. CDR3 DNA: TGTGCCAGCAGTGAATCCTCGGGGGCGGATGGCTACACCTTC.

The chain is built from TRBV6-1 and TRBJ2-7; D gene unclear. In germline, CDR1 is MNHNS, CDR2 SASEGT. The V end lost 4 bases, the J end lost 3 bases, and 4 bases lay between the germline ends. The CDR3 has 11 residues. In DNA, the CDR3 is TGTGCCAGCAGTGTTAGCTACGAGCAGTACTTC. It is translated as CASSVSYEQYF.

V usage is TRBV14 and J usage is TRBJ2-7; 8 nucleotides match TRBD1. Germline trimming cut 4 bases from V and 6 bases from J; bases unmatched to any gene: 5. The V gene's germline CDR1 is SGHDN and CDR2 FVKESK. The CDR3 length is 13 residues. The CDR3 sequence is CASSLGQGVEQYF. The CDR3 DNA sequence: TGTGCCAGCAGCCTCGGACAGGGAGTCGAGCAGTACTTC.

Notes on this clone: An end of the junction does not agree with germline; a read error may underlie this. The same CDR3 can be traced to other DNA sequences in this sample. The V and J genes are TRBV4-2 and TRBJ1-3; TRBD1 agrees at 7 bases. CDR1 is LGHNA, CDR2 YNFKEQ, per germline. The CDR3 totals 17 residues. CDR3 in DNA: TGTGCTAGCAGCCAAGCGGGACAGCTTTTCTCTGGAAACACCATATATTTT. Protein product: CASSQAGQLFSGNTIYF.

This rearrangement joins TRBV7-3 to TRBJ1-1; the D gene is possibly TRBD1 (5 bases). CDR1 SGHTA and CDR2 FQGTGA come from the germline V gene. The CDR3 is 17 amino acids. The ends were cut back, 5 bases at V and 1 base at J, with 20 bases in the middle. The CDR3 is CASSPLLGGVRNTEAFF. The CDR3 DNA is TGTGCCAGCAGCCCCCTCCTGGGGGGGGTGAGGAACACTGAAGCTTTCTTT.

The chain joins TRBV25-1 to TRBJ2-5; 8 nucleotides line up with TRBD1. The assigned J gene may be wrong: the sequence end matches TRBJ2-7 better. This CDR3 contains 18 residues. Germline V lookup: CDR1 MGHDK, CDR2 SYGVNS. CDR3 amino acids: CASSGQGHFKALGYEQYF. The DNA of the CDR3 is TGTGCCAGCAGTGGACAGGGGCATTTCAAAGCCTTAGGTTACGAGCAGTACTTC.

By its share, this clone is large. Written as DNA, the CDR3 is TGTGCCAGCAGCTCCGCGGGATATAGCAATCAGCCCCAGCATTTT. Residues: CASSSAGYSNQPQHF. The rearrangement joins TRBV13 to TRBJ1-5; D remains ambiguous. CDR1 is PRHDT, CDR2 FYEKMQ, per germline (reference sequence). Trimming took 4 bases from V and 0 from J, leaving 10 bases between them. This CDR3 is built from 15 residues.

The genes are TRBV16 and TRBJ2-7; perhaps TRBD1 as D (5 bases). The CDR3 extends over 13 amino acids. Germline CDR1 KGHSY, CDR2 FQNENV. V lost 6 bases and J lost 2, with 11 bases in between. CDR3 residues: CASSPDRAYEQYF. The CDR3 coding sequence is TGTGCCAGCAGTCCAGACAGAGCCTACGAGCAGTACTTC. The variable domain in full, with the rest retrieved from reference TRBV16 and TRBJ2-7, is GEEVAQTPKHLVRGEGQKAKLYCAPIKGHSYVFWYQQVLKNEFKFLISFQNENVFDETGMPKERFSAKCLPNSPCSLEIQATKLEDSAVYFCASSPDRAYEQYFGPGTRLTVT.

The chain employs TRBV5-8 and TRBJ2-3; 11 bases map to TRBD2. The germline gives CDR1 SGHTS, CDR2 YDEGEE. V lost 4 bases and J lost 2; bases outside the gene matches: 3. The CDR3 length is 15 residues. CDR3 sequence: CASSTGLADTDTQYF. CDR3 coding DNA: TGTGCCAGCAGCACGGGACTAGCGGACACAGATACGCAGTATTTT. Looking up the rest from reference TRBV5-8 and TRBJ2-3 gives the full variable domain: EAGVTQSPTHLIKTRGQQATLRCSPISGHTSVYWYQQALGLGLQFLLWYDEGEERNRGNFPPRFSGRQFPNYSSELNVNALELEDSALYLCASSTGLADTDTQYFGPGTRLTVL.

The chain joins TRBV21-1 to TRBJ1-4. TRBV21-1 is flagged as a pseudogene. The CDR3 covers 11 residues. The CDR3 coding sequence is TGTGCCAGCAGCAGGGGGAGGAAACTGTTTTTT. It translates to CASSRGRKLFF.

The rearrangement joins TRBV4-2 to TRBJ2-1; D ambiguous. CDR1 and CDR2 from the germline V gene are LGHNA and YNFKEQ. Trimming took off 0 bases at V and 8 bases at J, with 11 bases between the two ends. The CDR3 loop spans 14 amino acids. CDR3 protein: CASSQEVAVDEQFF. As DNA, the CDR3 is TGTGCCAGCAGCCAAGAGGTAGCCGTCGATGAGCAGTTCTTC.

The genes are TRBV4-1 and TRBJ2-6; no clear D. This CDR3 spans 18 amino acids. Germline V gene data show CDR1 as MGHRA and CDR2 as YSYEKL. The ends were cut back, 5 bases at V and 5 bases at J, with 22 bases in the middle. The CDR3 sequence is CASSNVPEPQSRANVLTF. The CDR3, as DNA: TGCGCCAGCAGCAACGTTCCCGAACCACAAAGTCGGGCCAACGTCCTGACTTTC.